This entry lists 17 T cell receptor beta chains sequenced from one sample in a study of cytomegalovirus exposure and HLA in healthy donors. 60 Vbeta and 13 Jbeta primers were used in PCR. Produced via immunoSEQ multiplex PCR; TCRdb's table is partial and in-frame only. The sample holds roughly 140,000 clones, nearly 80% seen once. Sequenced sample: PBMCs. Receptors were obtained from a woman in her 30s in good health and CMV-seronegative.

CDR3: CASSGAGEDTEAFF. CDR3 DNA sequence: TGTGCCAGCAGTGGTGCGGGAGAGGACACTGAAGCTTTCTTT. The V gene is TRBV2, the J gene TRBJ1-1; D is unclear. V lost 4 bases, J lost 3 bases, and 12 bases lay in between. CDR1 and CDR2 (germline): SNHLY, FYNNEI. This CDR3 spans 14 amino acids. The full variable domain, completed using reference TRBV2 and TRBJ1-1, is EPEVTQTPSHQVTQMGQEVILRCVPISNHLYFYWYRQILGQKVEFLVSFYNNEISEKSEIFDDQFSVERPDGSNFTLKIRSTKLEDSAMYFCASSGAGEDTEAFFGQGTRLTVV.

The J gene is TRBJ2-3, the V gene TRBV15; a weak D match, TRBD1 (6 bases). Deletions cut 0 bases from V and 9 bases from J, with 16 bases between. Germline V gene sequence: CDR1 LNHNV, CDR2 YYDKDF (reference sequence). This CDR3 has 15 amino acids. CDR3 DNA: TGTGCCACCAGCAGAGAAGTACTACGACAGGCCACGCAGTATTTT. Translation gives CATSREVLRQATQYF.

The chain employs TRBV6-1 and TRBJ1-4; D remains ambiguous. CDR1 and CDR2 from the germline V gene are MNHNS and SASEGT. V dropped 6 bases and J dropped 3 bases, with 11 bases sitting between them. The CDR3 sequence is 14 residues long. For the CDR3, the DNA is TGTGCCAGCAGCGAGTCTGGTCCTAATGAAAAACTGTTTTTT. Its protein is CASSESGPNEKLFF.

This chain joins TRBV9 and TRBJ2-7; D uncertain. The CDR3 loop spans 11 amino acids. Trimming removed 4 bases from V and 5 bases from J, with 7 bases in between. CDR1 is SGDLS, CDR2 YYNGEE, per germline. The CDR3 DNA reads as TGTGCCAGCAGCTCAGGCCACGAGCAGTACTTC. Translating it yields CASSSGHEQYF.

This clone appeared a single time. The V gene is TRBV19, the J gene TRBJ1-5, with 7 positions matching TRBD1. The junction had 4 bases not matched to a gene; V was cut back by 3 bases and J by 2 bases. The CDR3 has 15 amino acids. CDR1 and CDR2 (germline): LNHDA, SQIVND (reference sequence). The CDR3 nucleotides read TGTGCCAGTAGTATTACAGGGGTGCGCAATCAGCCCCAGCATTTT. Translated: CASSITGVRNQPQHF.

The rearrangement uses TRBV2 and TRBJ1-2; 8 positions match TRBD1. V lost 6 bases, J lost 8 bases, and 8 bases stayed unmatched. This CDR3 has 13 residues. CDR1 and CDR2 from the germline V gene are SNHLY and FYNNEI. CDR3 loop: CASRAGGSYGYTF. In nucleotides, the CDR3 is TGTGCCAGCAGGGCAGGGGGCAGCTACGGCTACACCTTC.

This clone showed up just a few times. This chain uses TRBV30 with TRBJ1-1; possibly TRBD1 for D (6 bases). CDR1 GTSNPN and CDR2 SVGIG come from the germline V gene (reference sequence). V lost 3 bases and J 4 bases, leaving 12 bases between the germline ends. CDR3 size: 13 residues. Here the CDR3 reads CAWRDSQGTEAFF. The CDR3 bases are TGTGCCTGGAGGGACAGTCAGGGCACTGAAGCTTTCTTT.

This clone was seen once. J is TRBJ2-3 and V is TRBV10-1; TRBD2 aligns across 9 bases. The CDR3 has 17 residues. With V trimmed by 2 bases and J by 3 bases, 9 bases remained unmatched. From germline, CDR1 is WNHNN and CDR2 SYGVQD (reference sequence). The CDR3 reads CASSESLAGSGTDTQYF. As DNA, the CDR3 is TGCGCCAGCAGTGAGAGCCTAGCGGGGAGTGGTACAGATACGCAGTATTTT.

The chain employs TRBV9 and TRBJ1-1, with 7 bases lining up with TRBD1. Germline lookup yields CDR1 SGDLS and CDR2 YYNGEE. V lost 0 bases to trimming and J lost 0 bases; unmatched junction nucleotides: 8. The CDR3 extends over 17 amino acids. The CDR3 sequence: CASSVVGVQGVNTEAFF. CDR3 nucleotides: TGTGCCAGCAGCGTAGTTGGGGTGCAGGGGGTGAACACTGAAGCTTTCTTT.

The chain employs TRBV9 and TRBJ1-5; the match to TRBD1 covers 8 bases. CDR3 size: 15 residues. CDR1 is SGDLS and CDR2 is YYNGEE in the germline V gene. V dropped 0 bases and J dropped 7; count of bases not matched to a gene: 6. CDR3 amino acids: CASSVEDRVRQPQHF. As DNA, the CDR3 is TGTGCCAGCAGCGTAGAGGACAGGGTGCGACAGCCCCAGCATTTT.

The chain carries TRBV7-9 and TRBJ2-5; possibly TRBD1 for D (6 bases). V dropped 3 bases and J dropped 5 bases, with 13 bases sitting between them. Germline V gene lookup returns CDR1 SEHNR and CDR2 FQNEAQ (reference sequence). This CDR3 is built from 14 residues. CDR3 region: CASSFRGGGETQYF. The CDR3 DNA reads TGTGCCAGCAGCTTCAGGGGTGGCGGGGAGACCCAGTACTTC.

The rearrangement uses TRBV2 and TRBJ2-7, with D perhaps TRBD2 (5 bases). V lost 6 bases and J lost 2, with 14 bases in between. The CDR3 is 14 residues long. The germline V gene has CDR1 SNHLY and CDR2 FYNNEI. The CDR3 loop is CASRAGRTTYEQYF. The CDR3 nucleotides read TGTGCCAGCAGGGCGGGCAGAACAACCTACGAGCAGTACTTC.

The rearrangement links TRBV7-2 to TRBJ2-7; possible D gene TRBD1, 6 bases. In germline, CDR1 is SGHTA, CDR2 FQGNSA. The length of the CDR3 is 14 residues. The V end lost 7 bases, the J end lost 1 base, and 14 bases lay between the germline ends. CDR3 region: CASTADSRSYEQYF. As DNA, the CDR3 is TGTGCCAGCACCGCGGACAGCCGATCCTACGAGCAGTACTTC.

V and J are TRBV5-4 and TRBJ1-1, with D unclear. CDR3 length equals 14 residues. With 4 bases removed from V and 1 base from J, the gap between germline ends came to 11 bases. CDR1 is SGHNT and CDR2 is YYREEE in the germline V gene (reference sequence). Here the CDR3 reads CASSPREQNTEAFF. CDR3 sequence (DNA): TGTGCCAGCAGCCCCCGGGAACAGAACACTGAAGCTTTCTTT.

V and J are TRBV6-6 and TRBJ2-2; D possibly corresponds to TRBD2 (6 bases). Germline assignment: CDR1 MNHNY and CDR2 SVGAGI (reference sequence). Deletions cut 7 bases from V and 7 bases from J, with 19 bases between. This CDR3 contains 15 residues. CDR3 bases: TGTGCCAGCACTGTCGGCGGGGTCAATGGCGGGGAGCTGTTTTTT. Its protein product is CASTVGGVNGGELFF.

The V and J genes are TRBV7-9 and TRBJ2-1, with 7 bases aligning to TRBD2. The CDR3 has 14 residues. Germline CDR1 is SEHNR and CDR2 is FQNEAQ (reference sequence). Unmatched junction bases numbered 13, after V lost 8 bases and J lost 9 bases. The CDR3 reads CASGSSGDVVEQFF. The CDR3 DNA reads as TGTGCCAGCGGTTCTAGCGGAGACGTCGTTGAGCAGTTCTTC.

The chain employs TRBV27 and TRBJ2-3, with no clear D. Trimming pared 5 bases from V and 3 bases from J, leaving 12 bases between. Germline V gives CDR1 MNHEY, CDR2 SMNVEV (reference sequence). This CDR3 has 14 residues. DNA of the CDR3: TGTGCCAGCAGTCTAGTTCAAATGACAGATACGCAGTATTTT. Translation: CASSLVQMTDTQYF.